This is a list of T cell receptor beta chains from one sample in a study of control samples from healthy donors and cancer patients. The protocol was immunoSEQ multiplex PCR, while the TCRdb copy is restricted to in-frame clones and leaves out a portion. The sample includes roughly 50,000 clones, 94% seen only once; the top ten take about 4%. The sequenced sample consisted of blood. Every receptor here comes from a man younger than 45 in good health. CDR3s include the opening cysteine and the closing phenylalanine or tryptophan. The D gene is left open where the match is weak. For some rows the clone size is stated as once, few or many, or as a class when expanded; others skip it.

TRBV30,.,TRBD1,TRBJ1-1,TGTGCCTGGACCCCGGGACAGGGGAACACTGAAGCTTTCTTT,CAWTPGQGNTEAFF
TRBV6-6,.,.,TRBJ2-3,TGTGCCAGCAGTCCAGGGGCCAGCACAGATACGCAGTATTTT,CASSPGASTDTQYF
TRBV15,once,.,TRBJ2-3,TGTGCCACCAGCCGCTTAGCGGTCACAGATACGCAGTATTTT,CATSRLAVTDTQYF
TRBV7-9,.,TRBD2,TRBJ2-5,TGTGCCAGCAGCCCGGGACTAGCGGCCCGGGGGACCCAGTACTTC,CASSPGLAARGTQYF
TRBV11-3,.,.,TRBJ2-1,TGTGCCAGCAGCTTTGAGGGTACAAGAATGAAGTCAGGGGAGCAGTTCTTC,CASSFEGTRMKSGEQFF
TRBV2,.,.,TRBJ1-2,TGTGCCAGCAGTGAAGTAGGTGGCTACACCTTC,CASSEVGGYTF
TRBV6-7,few,.,TRBJ2-3,TGTGCCAGCAGGACGAATACGCAGTATTTT,CASRTNTQYF
TRBV19,.,.,TRBJ1-6,TGTGCCAGTAGTAATGGCATCTCCTATAATTCACCCCTCCACTTT,CASSNGISYNSPLHF
TRBV7-2,.,.,TRBJ1-2,TGTGCCAGCAGCAGGGACCCATTCTATGGCTACACCTTC,CASSRDPFYGYTF
TRBV19,.,TRBD1,TRBJ2-3,TGTGCCAGTAGTATGACAGGGGAGGCAGATACGCAGTATTTT,CASSMTGEADTQYF
TRBV27,.,.,TRBJ1-3,TGTGCCAGCAGCTCCACAGGGAGGGGAAACACCATATATTTT,CASSSTGRGNTIYF
TRBV5-4,.,.,TRBJ2-2,TGTGCCAGCAGCTTGCGGGGGCGGGGCGGGGAGCTGTTTTTT,CASSLRGRGGELFF
TRBV27,.,.,TRBJ2-7,TGTGCCAGCAGTTTACGCGCGGCAGGGCGGACGTACGAGCAGTACTTC,CASSLRAAGRTYEQYF
TRBV6-1,.,.,TRBJ1-2,TGTGCCAGCAGCGAACTTATAACGGGAGGCAACTATGGCTACACCTTC,CASSELITGGNYGYTF
TRBV29-1,.,TRBD2,TRBJ2-7,TGCAGCGTTTGGACTAGCGGGAGCTACGAGCAGTACTTC,CSVWTSGSYEQYF
TRBV19,.,.,TRBJ2-2,TGTGCCAGTAGTAGAGCCGGTCGGACCGGGGAGCTGTTTTTT,CASSRAGRTGELFF